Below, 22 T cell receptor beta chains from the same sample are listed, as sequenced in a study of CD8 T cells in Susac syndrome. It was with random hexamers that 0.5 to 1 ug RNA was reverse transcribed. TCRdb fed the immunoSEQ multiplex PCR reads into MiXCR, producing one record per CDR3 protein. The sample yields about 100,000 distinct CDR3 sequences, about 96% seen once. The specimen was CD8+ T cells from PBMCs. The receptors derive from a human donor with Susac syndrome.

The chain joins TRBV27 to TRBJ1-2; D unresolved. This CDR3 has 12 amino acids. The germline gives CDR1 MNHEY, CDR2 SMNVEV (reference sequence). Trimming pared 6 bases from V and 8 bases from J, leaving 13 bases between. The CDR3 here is CASSNGLGGYTF. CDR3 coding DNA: TGTGCCAGCAGCAACGGCTTAGGCGGCTACACCTTC.

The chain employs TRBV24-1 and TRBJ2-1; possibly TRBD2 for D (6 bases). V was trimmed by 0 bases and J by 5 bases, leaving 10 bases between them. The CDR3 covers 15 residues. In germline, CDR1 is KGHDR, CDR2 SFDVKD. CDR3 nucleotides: TGTGCCACCAGTGATTTGGAGCGGGCGGACAATGAGCAGTTCTTC. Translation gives CATSDLERADNEQFF.

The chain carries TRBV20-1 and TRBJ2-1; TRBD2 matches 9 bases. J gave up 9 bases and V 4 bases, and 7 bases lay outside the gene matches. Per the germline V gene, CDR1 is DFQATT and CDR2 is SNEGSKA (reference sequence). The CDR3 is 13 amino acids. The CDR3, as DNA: TGCAGTGCTACTTCAGGCGGGGGGGCTGAGCAGTTCTTC. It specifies CSATSGGGAEQFF.

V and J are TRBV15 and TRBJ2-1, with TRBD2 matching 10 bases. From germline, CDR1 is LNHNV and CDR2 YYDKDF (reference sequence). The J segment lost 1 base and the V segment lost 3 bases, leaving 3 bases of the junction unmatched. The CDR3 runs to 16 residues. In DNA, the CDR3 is TGTGCCACCAGCAGCTTTAGCGGGGGGTCCTACAATGAGCAGTTCTTC. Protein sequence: CATSSFSGGSYNEQFF.

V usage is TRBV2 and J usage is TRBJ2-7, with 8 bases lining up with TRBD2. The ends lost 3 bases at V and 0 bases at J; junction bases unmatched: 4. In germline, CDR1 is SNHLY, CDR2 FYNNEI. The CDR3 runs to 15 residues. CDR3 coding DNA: TGTGCCAGCAGTGACCAGACTAGCGCCTCCTACGAGCAGTACTTC. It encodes CASSDQTSASYEQYF.

In nucleotides, the CDR3 is TGCAGTGCTCCCCTAGGGGGGGCTCGGGAGACCCAGTACTTC. This gives the protein CSAPLGGARETQYF. V usage is TRBV20-1 and J usage is TRBJ2-5; D possibly corresponds to TRBD2 (7 bases). Trimming stripped 5 bases from V and 5 bases from J, with 18 bases between. Per the germline V gene, CDR1 is DFQATT and CDR2 is SNEGSKA (reference sequence). The CDR3 extends over 14 amino acids.

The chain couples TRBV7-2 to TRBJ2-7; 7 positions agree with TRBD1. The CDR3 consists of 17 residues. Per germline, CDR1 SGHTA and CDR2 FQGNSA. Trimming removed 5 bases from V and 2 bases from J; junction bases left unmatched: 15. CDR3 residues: CASSDPGSGTEAYEQYF. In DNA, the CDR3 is TGTGCCAGCAGCGATCCGGGGTCTGGGACAGAGGCCTACGAGCAGTACTTC.

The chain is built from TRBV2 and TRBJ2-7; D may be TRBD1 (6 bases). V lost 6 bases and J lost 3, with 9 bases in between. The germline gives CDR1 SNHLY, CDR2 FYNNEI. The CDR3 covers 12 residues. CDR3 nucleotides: TGTGCCAGCAGGGTAGGGGGCTACGAGCAGTACTTC. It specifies CASRVGGYEQYF.

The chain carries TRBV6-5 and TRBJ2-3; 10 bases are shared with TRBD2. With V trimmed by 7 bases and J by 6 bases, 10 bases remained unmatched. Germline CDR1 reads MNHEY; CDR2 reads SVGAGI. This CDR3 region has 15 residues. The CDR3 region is CASILGASGSDTQYF. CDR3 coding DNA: TGTGCCAGCATCCTGGGGGCTAGCGGGAGTGATACGCAGTATTTT.

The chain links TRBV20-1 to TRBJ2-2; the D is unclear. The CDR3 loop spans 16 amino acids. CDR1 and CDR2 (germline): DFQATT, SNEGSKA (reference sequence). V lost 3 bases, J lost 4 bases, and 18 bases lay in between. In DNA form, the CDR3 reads TGCAGTGCTAGGCCAAGGGTTACCCGAGGCACCGGGGAGCTGTTTTTT. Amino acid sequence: CSARPRVTRGTGELFF.

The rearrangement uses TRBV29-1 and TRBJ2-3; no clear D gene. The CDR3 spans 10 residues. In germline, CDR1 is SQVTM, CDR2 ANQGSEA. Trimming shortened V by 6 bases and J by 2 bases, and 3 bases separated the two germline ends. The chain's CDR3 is CSVHTDTQYF. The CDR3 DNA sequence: TGCAGCGTCCACACAGATACGCAGTATTTT.

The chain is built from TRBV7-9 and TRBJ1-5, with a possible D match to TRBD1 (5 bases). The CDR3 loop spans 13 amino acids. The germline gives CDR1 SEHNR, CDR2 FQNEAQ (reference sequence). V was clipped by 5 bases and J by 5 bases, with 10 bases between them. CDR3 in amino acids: CASSQGGDQPQHF. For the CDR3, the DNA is TGTGCCAGCAGCCAGGGAGGAGATCAGCCCCAGCATTTT.

The CDR3, as DNA: TGCGCCAGCAGCCTATACTCAAACCGAGACGTTGGTGAAAAACTGTTTTTT. It encodes CASSLYSNRDVGEKLFF. The rearrangement joins TRBV4-1 to TRBJ1-4; D unclear. The germline V gene encodes CDR1 MGHRA and CDR2 YSYEKL. Between the trimmed V and J ends, which lost 4 bases and 7 bases, there was a span of 22 bases. The CDR3 covers 17 residues.

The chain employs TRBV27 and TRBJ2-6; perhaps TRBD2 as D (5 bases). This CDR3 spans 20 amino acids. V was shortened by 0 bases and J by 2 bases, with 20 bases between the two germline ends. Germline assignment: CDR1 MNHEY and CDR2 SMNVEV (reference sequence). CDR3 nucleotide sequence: TGTGCCAGCAGTTTATCGCCGAATCCGGGCCTCGGGACTGGGGCCAACGTCCTGACTTTC. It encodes CASSLSPNPGLGTGANVLTF.

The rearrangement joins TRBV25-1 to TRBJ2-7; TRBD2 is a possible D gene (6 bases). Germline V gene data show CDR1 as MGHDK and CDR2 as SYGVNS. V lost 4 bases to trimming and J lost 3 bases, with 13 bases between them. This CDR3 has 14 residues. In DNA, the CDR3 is TGTGCCAGCAGTGGGGGGGACGGGAACTACGAGCAGTACTTC. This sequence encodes CASSGGDGNYEQYF.

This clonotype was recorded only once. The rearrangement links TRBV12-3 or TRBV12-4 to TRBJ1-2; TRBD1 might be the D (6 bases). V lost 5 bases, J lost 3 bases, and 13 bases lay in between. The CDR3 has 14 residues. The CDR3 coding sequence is TGTGCCAGCAGTCCCCCAGGGGCCGACTATGGCTACACCTTC. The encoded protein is CASSPPGADYGYTF.

Written as DNA, the CDR3 is TGCAGCGTCATAGCGGGAGGGAACTACGAGCAGTACTTC. Residues: CSVIAGGNYEQYF. The chain combines TRBV29-1 with TRBJ2-7; the match to TRBD2 covers 11 bases. The V gene end was trimmed by 6 bases and the J gene end by 3 bases; junction bases not matched to a gene: 4. Germline V gene sequence: CDR1 SQVTM, CDR2 ANQGSEA. The CDR3 sequence is 13 residues long.

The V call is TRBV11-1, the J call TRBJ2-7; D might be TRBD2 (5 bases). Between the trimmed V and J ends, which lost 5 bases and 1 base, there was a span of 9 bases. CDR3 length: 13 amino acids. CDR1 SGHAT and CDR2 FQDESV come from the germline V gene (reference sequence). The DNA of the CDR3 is TGTGCCAGCAGCCCCGGGATATCCTACGAGCAGTACTTC. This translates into CASSPGISYEQYF.

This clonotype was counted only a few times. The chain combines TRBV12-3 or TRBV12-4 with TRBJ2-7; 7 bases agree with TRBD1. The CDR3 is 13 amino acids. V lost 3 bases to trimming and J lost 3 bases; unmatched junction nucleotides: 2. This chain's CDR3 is CASSLGTDYEQYF. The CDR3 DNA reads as TGTGCCAGCAGTTTGGGGACAGACTACGAGCAGTACTTC.

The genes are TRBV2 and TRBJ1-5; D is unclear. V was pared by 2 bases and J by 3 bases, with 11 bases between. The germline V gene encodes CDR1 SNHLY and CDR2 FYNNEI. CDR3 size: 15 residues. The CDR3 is CASSEIDWDNQPQHF. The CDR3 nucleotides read TGTGCCAGCAGTGAAATAGACTGGGACAATCAGCCCCAGCATTTT.

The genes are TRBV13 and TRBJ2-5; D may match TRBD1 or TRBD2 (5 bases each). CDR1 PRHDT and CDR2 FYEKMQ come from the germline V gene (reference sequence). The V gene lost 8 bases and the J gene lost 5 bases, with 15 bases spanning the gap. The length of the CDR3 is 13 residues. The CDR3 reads CASGTRNMETQYF. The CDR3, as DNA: TGTGCCAGCGGGACGCGCAATATGGAGACCCAGTACTTC.

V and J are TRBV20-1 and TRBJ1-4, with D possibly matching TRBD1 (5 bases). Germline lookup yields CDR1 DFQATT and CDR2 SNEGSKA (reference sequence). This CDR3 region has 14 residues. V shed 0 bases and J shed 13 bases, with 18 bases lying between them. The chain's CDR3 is CSARDPEQDGPLFF. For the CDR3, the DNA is TGCAGTGCTAGAGATCCGGAACAGGACGGGCCACTGTTTTTT.